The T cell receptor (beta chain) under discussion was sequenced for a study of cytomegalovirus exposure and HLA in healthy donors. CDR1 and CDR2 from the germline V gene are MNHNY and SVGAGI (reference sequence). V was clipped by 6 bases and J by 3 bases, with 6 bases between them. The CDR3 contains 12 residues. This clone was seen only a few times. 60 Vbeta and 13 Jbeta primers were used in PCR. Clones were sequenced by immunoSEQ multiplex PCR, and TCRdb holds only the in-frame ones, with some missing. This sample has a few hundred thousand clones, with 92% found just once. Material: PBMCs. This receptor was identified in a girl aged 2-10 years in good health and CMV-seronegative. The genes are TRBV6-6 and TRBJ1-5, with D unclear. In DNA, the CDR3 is TGTGCCAGCAGCCAGTTCAATCAGCCCCAGCATTTT. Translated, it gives CASSQFNQPQHF.